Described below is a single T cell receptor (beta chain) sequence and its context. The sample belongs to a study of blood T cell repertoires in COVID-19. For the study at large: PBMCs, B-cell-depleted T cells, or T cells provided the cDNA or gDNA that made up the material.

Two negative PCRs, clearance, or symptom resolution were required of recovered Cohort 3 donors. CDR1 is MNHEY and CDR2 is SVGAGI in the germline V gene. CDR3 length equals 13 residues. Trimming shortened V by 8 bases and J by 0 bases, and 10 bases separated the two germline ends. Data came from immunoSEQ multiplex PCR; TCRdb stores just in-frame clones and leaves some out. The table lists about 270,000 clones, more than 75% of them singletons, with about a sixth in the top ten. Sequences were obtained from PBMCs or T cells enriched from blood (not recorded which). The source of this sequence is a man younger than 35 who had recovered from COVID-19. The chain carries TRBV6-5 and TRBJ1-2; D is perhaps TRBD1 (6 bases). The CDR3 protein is CASGTRANYGYTF. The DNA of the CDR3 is TGTGCCAGCGGGACACGAGCTAACTATGGCTACACCTTC.